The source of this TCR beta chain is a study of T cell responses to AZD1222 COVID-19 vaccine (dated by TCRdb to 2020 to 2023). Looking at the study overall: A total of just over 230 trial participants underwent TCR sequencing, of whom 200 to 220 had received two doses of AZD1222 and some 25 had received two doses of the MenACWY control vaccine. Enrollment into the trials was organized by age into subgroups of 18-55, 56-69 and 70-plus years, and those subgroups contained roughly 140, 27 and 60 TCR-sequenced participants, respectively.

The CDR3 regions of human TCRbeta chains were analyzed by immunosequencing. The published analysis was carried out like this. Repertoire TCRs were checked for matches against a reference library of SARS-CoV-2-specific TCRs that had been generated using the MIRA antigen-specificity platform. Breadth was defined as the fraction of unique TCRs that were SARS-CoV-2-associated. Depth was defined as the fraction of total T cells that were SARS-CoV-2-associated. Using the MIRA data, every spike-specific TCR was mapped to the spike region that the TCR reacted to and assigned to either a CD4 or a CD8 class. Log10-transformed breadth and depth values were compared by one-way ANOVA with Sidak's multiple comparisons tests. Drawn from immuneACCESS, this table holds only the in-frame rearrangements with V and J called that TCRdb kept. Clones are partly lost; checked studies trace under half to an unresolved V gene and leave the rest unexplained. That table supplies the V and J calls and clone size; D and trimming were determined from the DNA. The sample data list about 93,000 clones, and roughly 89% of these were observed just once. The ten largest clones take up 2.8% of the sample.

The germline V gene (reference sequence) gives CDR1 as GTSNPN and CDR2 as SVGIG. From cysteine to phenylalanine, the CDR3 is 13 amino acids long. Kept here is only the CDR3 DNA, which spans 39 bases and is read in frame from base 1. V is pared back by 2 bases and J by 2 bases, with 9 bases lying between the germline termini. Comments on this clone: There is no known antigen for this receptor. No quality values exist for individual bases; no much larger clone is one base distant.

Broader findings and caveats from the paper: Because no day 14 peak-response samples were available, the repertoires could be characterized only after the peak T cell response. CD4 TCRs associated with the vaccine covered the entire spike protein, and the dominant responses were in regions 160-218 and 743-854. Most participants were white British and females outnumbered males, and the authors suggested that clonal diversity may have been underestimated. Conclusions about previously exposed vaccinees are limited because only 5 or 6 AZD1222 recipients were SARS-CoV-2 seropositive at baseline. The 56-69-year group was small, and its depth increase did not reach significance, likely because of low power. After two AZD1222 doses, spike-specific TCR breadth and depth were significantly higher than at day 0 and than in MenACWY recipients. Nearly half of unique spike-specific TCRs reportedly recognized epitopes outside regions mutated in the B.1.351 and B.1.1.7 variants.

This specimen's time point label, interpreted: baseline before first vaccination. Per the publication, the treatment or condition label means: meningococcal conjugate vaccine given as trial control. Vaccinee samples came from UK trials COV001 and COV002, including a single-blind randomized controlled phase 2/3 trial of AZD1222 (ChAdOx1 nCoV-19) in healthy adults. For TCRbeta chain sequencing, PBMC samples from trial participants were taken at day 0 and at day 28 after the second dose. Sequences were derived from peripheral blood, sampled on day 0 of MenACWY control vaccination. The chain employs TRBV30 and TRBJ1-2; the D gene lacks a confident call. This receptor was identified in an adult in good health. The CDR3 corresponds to CAWSSGLNYGYTF. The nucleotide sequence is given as TGTGCCTGGAGTAGCGGGTTAAACTATGGCTACACCTTC. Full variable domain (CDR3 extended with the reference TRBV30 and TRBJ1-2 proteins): SQTIHQWPATLVQPVGSPLSLECTVEGTSNPNLYWYRQAAGRGLQLLFYSVGIGQISSEVPQNLSASRPQDRQFILSSKKLLLSDSGFYLCAWSSGLNYGYTFGSGTRLTVV.